Included here is one T cell receptor (beta chain) sequence, with context. This entry comes from a study of blood T cell repertoires in COVID-19. The table came from immunoSEQ multiplex PCR; TCRdb's copy has only in-frame clones and leaves some out. The sample comprises some 270,000 clones, 85% to 90% of which are singletons, and under 2.5% rests with the top ten. The germline V gene has CDR1 SGHAT and CDR2 FQNNGV. Between the trimmed V and J ends, which lost 7 bases and 10 bases, there was a span of 17 bases. The CDR3 extends over 12 amino acids. The chain carries TRBV11-2 and TRBJ2-7; D is perhaps TRBD1 (5 bases). This receptor was obtained from a woman aged 55-70 years who had recovered from COVID-19. Specimen: PBMCs or T cells enriched from blood (not recorded which). CDR3 protein: CASTGQGSSQYF. The CDR3 DNA reads TGTGCCAGCACCGGGCAGGGAAGTAGCCAGTACTTC.